This is a list of T cell receptor beta chains from one sample in a study of T-cell reconstitution after alpha-beta-depleted transplantation in children. TCRdb re-called the PCR reads with MiXCR, one entry per CDR3 protein. The table lists under 150,000 distinct CDR3 sequences, roughly 9% of them singletons, with 20% to 30% in the top ten. This material consisted of PBMCs, mostly from graft donor cells, taken 180 days after TCRalphabeta/CD19-depleted stem cell transplant. Source of these receptors: a girl under two years old who had a stem cell transplant for combined immunodeficiency, so the T cells may come from the graft donor. CDR3s include the opening cysteine and the closing phenylalanine or tryptophan. Each record gives: D gene, V gene, CDR3 length, CDR3 protein. D genes are given only for firm matches.

D gene: -; V gene: TRBV11-2; CDR3 length: 15; CDR3 protein: CASSLGWQIYNEQFF
D gene: TRBD1; V gene: TRBV5-1; CDR3 length: 16; CDR3 protein: CASSWGTGRSKNIQYF
D gene: TRBD1; V gene: TRBV12-3/TRBV12-4; CDR3 length: 14; CDR3 protein: CASSGTGLRETQYF
D gene: -; V gene: TRBV29-1; CDR3 length: 13; CDR3 protein: CSVRWSGKTEAFF
D gene: -; V gene: TRBV7-8; CDR3 length: 16; CDR3 protein: CASNKLRGQMNTEAFF
D gene: TRBD1; V gene: TRBV7-7; CDR3 length: 14; CDR3 protein: CASSRDRGRGELFF
D gene: -; V gene: TRBV20-1; CDR3 length: 14; CDR3 protein: CSAREPGQSTEAFF
D gene: -; V gene: TRBV13; CDR3 length: 16; CDR3 protein: CASSFMGGGAYNEQFF
D gene: TRBD2; V gene: TRBV28; CDR3 length: 13; CDR3 protein: CASERLATGELFF
D gene: TRBD1; V gene: TRBV25-1; CDR3 length: 17; CDR3 protein: CASSGRQGVRGTYGYTF
D gene: -; V gene: TRBV27; CDR3 length: 13; CDR3 protein: CASSSTSGGPQHF
D gene: TRBD2; V gene: TRBV10-3; CDR3 length: 14; CDR3 protein: CATGSGRALNEQFF
D gene: -; V gene: TRBV6-2/TRBV6-3; CDR3 length: 15; CDR3 protein: CASSYGAISTDTQYF
D gene: -; V gene: TRBV28; CDR3 length: 16; CDR3 protein: CASSPRLGSNTGELFF
D gene: TRBD2; V gene: TRBV30; CDR3 length: 14; CDR3 protein: CASQVRLAGNEQYF
D gene: -; V gene: TRBV10-3; CDR3 length: 14; CDR3 protein: CAISVLDRNSPLHF
D gene: TRBD2; V gene: TRBV5-1; CDR3 length: 15; CDR3 protein: CASSFRLAGNYEQYF
D gene: -; V gene: TRBV12-3/TRBV12-4; CDR3 length: 14; CDR3 protein: CASSLSRLNQPQHF
D gene: -; V gene: TRBV4-3; CDR3 length: 20; CDR3 protein: CASSQEYVEIYLLAKNIQYF
D gene: -; V gene: TRBV12-3/TRBV12-4; CDR3 length: 12; CDR3 protein: CASSPQRREQFF
D gene: TRBD2; V gene: TRBV12-3/TRBV12-4; CDR3 length: 14; CDR3 protein: CASKAGGPGETQYF
D gene: -; V gene: TRBV28; CDR3 length: 13; CDR3 protein: CASSGTNHGEQYF
D gene: -; V gene: TRBV6-5; CDR3 length: 13; CDR3 protein: CASSYGSVWPQHF
D gene: TRBD1; V gene: TRBV7-3; CDR3 length: 17; CDR3 protein: CASSLILRGLKLYGYTF
D gene: TRBD1; V gene: TRBV7-2; CDR3 length: 15; CDR3 protein: CASSPTGGEIPPLHF
D gene: -; V gene: TRBV7-2; CDR3 length: 14; CDR3 protein: CASSWATSSNEQFF
D gene: -; V gene: TRBV20-1; CDR3 length: 11; CDR3 protein: CSASWQETQYF
D gene: -; V gene: TRBV19; CDR3 length: 16; CDR3 protein: CASTGGRGRGNQPQHF
D gene: TRBD1; V gene: TRBV10-3; CDR3 length: 14; CDR3 protein: CAVSRGQAPYEQYF
D gene: -; V gene: TRBV5-5; CDR3 length: 13; CDR3 protein: CASSFLQGHGYTF
D gene: TRBD2; V gene: TRBV29-1; CDR3 length: 14; CDR3 protein: CSVDGLAGGDEQFF
D gene: TRBD1; V gene: TRBV10-3; CDR3 length: 14; CDR3 protein: CAIGGDRGDQPQHF
D gene: -; V gene: TRBV7-2; CDR3 length: 13; CDR3 protein: CASSAQGNTEAFF
D gene: -; V gene: TRBV7-2; CDR3 length: 12; CDR3 protein: CASSYQGQPQHF
D gene: -; V gene: TRBV20-1; CDR3 length: 12; CDR3 protein: CSARGSQYEQYF
D gene: TRBD1; V gene: TRBV12-3/TRBV12-4; CDR3 length: 21; CDR3 protein: CASSFRTEPTTGKRYNSPLHF
D gene: TRBD1; V gene: TRBV20-1; CDR3 length: 14; CDR3 protein: CSARDDTGDTEAFF
D gene: -; V gene: TRBV20-1; CDR3 length: 15; CDR3 protein: CSVSGGSSSYNEQFF
D gene: TRBD1; V gene: TRBV20-1; CDR3 length: 13; CDR3 protein: CSARAGGGYGYTF
D gene: -; V gene: TRBV12-3/TRBV12-4; CDR3 length: 16; CDR3 protein: CASSPPSPGKQETQYF
D gene: -; V gene: TRBV15; CDR3 length: 15; CDR3 protein: CATSSRQANPYEQYF
D gene: -; V gene: TRBV25-1; CDR3 length: 14; CDR3 protein: CASKGHLSTDTQYF
D gene: TRBD1; V gene: TRBV7-3; CDR3 length: 14; CDR3 protein: CASSSGTGFNEQFF